This T cell receptor beta chain was documented in a study of regulatory T cells in long-lasting Graves disease. About the research overall: It was over 5 years of antithyroid drugs, with positive TSH receptor antibodies, that meant persistent Graves' disease.

This clonotype has more than one count but fewer than ten. Building of the TCR beta libraries involved iRepertoire HTBI primers and Arm-PCR of CDR3 regions. In the source study's methods: Identified segments across samples numbered about 64 TRBV and about 13 TRBJ. TCRdb called the multiplex PCR reads again in MiXCR, with one record for every CDR3 protein. TCRdb assigned the V and J calls; the authors' analysis was not used. The profile shows over 650,000 distinct CDR3 sequences, about 30% of them singletons. The time point: persistent/refractory GD, antithyroid drugs over 5 years with positive TRAb. The TCR library was prepared using RNA isolated from PBMCs. Graves' disease diagnosis followed American Thyroid Association guidelines. This TCR was sampled from a female donor with Graves disease. Sequencing used peripheral blood mononuclear cells (PBMCs), obtained when the disease was refractory, from a patient treated with antithyroid drugs.

Here the CDR3 DNA reads TGTGCCAGCAGTTTTCGACAGGTAAACACTGAAGCTTTCTTT. Translating gives CASSFRQVNTEAFF. The genes are TRBV6-5 and TRBJ1-1, with a possible D match to TRBD1 (6 bases). Trimming removed 4 bases from V and 2 bases from J, with 11 bases in between. From germline, CDR1 is MNHEY and CDR2 SVGAGI. This CDR3 is built from 14 residues.